These 9 T cell receptor beta chains share one sample of origin, sequenced in a study of blood T cell repertoires in COVID-19. The repertoire was sequenced with immunoSEQ multiplex PCR; TCRdb's copy has only in-frame clones and lacks some. Among just under 250,000 clones listed, approximately 84% were seen once. Sequencing was done on a sample of peripheral blood. The receptors here all came from a woman in her twenties or thirties who had recovered from COVID-19.

J is TRBJ2-6 and V is TRBV18, with 7 bases matching TRBD2. The CDR3 has 18 amino acids. V was clipped by 2 bases and J by 2 bases; unmatched bases: 9. CDR1 is KGHSH and CDR2 is LQKENI in the germline V gene. DNA of the CDR3: TGTGCCAGCTCACCATCCCGGGGAGGGCAGGCTGGGGCCAACGTCCTGACTTTC. Translation: CASSPSRGGQAGANVLTF. The full variable domain, completed using reference TRBV18 and TRBJ2-6, is NAGVMQNPRHLVRRRGQEARLRCSPMKGHSHVYWYRQLPEEGLKFMVYLQKENIIDESGMPKERFSAEFPKEGPSILRIQQVVRGDSAAYFCASSPSRGGQAGANVLTFGAGSRLTVL.

This chain connects TRBV11-2 to TRBJ1-2; 10 positions agree with TRBD1. Germline CDR1 and CDR2: SGHAT and FQNNGV. This CDR3 region has 14 residues. V was clipped by 3 bases and J by 4 bases; unmatched bases: 2. Written as DNA, the CDR3 is TGTGCCAGCAGCTTCCGGGACAGGGGCTATGGCTACACCTTC. Amino acid sequence: CASSFRDRGYGYTF.

CDR3 in amino acids: CASSYSNEADGYTF. The CDR3 nucleotides are TGTGCCAGCAGTTACTCGAACGAAGCGGATGGCTACACCTTC. This chain uses TRBV6-6 with TRBJ1-2; D remains unclear. The CDR3 is 14 amino acids. The germline V gene encodes CDR1 MNHNY and CDR2 SVGAGI (reference sequence). V lost 0 bases to trimming and J lost 6 bases, with 11 bases between them.

The sample holds one count of this clone. The CDR3: CASSQELRGSGTDTQYF. The CDR3 bases are TGCGCCAGCAGCCAAGAGTTAAGGGGGTCTGGCACAGATACGCAGTATTTT. The chain has TRBV4-1 and TRBJ2-3, with D possibly TRBD1 on 6 matching bases. Germline V gives CDR1 MGHRA, CDR2 YSYEKL. Trimming pared 0 bases from V and 1 base from J, leaving 14 bases between. The CDR3 covers 17 residues.

This clone appeared a single time. This chain uses TRBV5-1 with TRBJ1-4; perhaps TRBD1 as D (5 bases). With 4 bases removed from V and 5 bases from J, the gap between germline ends came to 15 bases. Germline V gives CDR1 SGHRS, CDR2 YFSETQ. This CDR3 is 15 amino acids long. CDR3 amino acids: CASSSGGSPNEKLFF. The CDR3 nucleotides read TGCGCCAGCAGCAGTGGGGGGAGCCCCAATGAAAAACTGTTTTTT.

This chain uses TRBV7-9 with TRBJ1-5; possible D gene TRBD1, 6 bases. In germline, CDR1 is SEHNR, CDR2 FQNEAQ (reference sequence). The V and J ends lost 5 bases and 7 bases respectively, with 12 bases between them. This CDR3 contains 13 residues. The CDR3 region is CASSGYRDQPQHF. In DNA, the CDR3 is TGTGCCAGCAGCGGCTACAGGGACCAGCCCCAGCATTTT.

V is TRBV19 and J is TRBJ2-7, with D possibly TRBD2 on 6 matching bases. The V gene's germline CDR1 is LNHDA and CDR2 SQIVND (reference sequence). The CDR3 runs 13 residues. V lost 4 bases to trimming and J lost 3 bases, with 10 bases between them. In DNA, the CDR3 is TGTGCCAGTAGTACGGGGGTAGGCTACGAGCAGTACTTC. Translation: CASSTGVGYEQYF.

The chain couples TRBV27 to TRBJ1-4, with D possibly TRBD1 on 5 matching bases. V gave up 5 bases and J gave up 3 bases, with 10 bases separating them. The V gene's germline CDR1 is MNHEY and CDR2 SMNVEV (reference sequence). The CDR3 is 14 amino acids. The CDR3 spells CASSPRTSNEKLFF. The CDR3 DNA sequence: TGTGCCAGCAGTCCCCGGACATCTAATGAAAAACTGTTTTTT.

The DNA of the CDR3 is TGTGCCAGCAGCTCAGGACAGGGACCGCACTACGAGCAGTACTTC. Translated: CASSSGQGPHYEQYF. V usage is TRBV7-2 and J usage is TRBJ2-7, with 8 bases fitting TRBD1. Unmatched junction bases numbered 8, after V lost 4 bases and J lost 3 bases. This CDR3 has 15 residues. Germline CDR1 is SGHTA and CDR2 is FQGNSA.